The TCR beta chain described here comes from a study of blood T cell repertoires in COVID-19. Sequencing used immunoSEQ multiplex PCR; TCRdb keeps in-frame clones, though not all of them. Of about 300,000 clones listed, approximately 90% are singletons. The CDR3 loop spans 15 amino acids. From germline, CDR1 is SGHAT and CDR2 FQNNGV. V lost 8 bases to trimming and J lost 0 bases, with 16 bases between them. The sequence came from a woman aged 45-59 years with COVID-19, enrolled during active disease. The rearrangement joins TRBV11-2 to TRBJ1-1; D remains ambiguous. The sequencing sample was made of peripheral blood. CDR3 nucleotides: TGTGCCAGCTCTTGGGAGGGATACATGAACACTGAAGCTTTCTTT. This codes for CASSWEGYMNTEAFF.